Each of the 23 T cell receptor beta chains below was sequenced from the same sample in a study of blood T cells in healthy people across ages. Primers used in a second PCR of roughly 6 to 11 cycles were a sample-barcoded 5' primer and a J-beta primer mix. TCRdb ran MiXCR on the 5' RACE reads and lists one entry per CDR3 protein. The sample includes hundreds of thousands of distinct CDR3 sequences, about 59% of them seen just once. Sample: blood. Receptors were obtained from a man in his thirties or forties in good health.

The J gene is TRBJ1-2, the V gene TRBV6-6; D is unresolved. The CDR3 runs 14 residues. CDR1 and CDR2 from the germline V gene are MNHNY and SVGAGI (reference sequence). V lost 6 bases, J lost 2 bases, and 13 bases lay in between. CDR3 sequence: CASRTREGNYGYTF. The CDR3 DNA is TGTGCCAGCAGGACCCGGGAAGGAAACTATGGCTACACCTTC.

V is TRBV5-1 and J is TRBJ2-1; 8 bases fit TRBD2. Germline CDR1 and CDR2: SGHRS and YFSETQ. CDR3 length: 15 residues. The trim removed 4 bases at V and 4 bases at J, leaving 7 bases unmatched. CDR3 sequence (DNA): TGCGCCAGCAGCAGGAATAGCGGGGAGTACAATGAGCAGTTCTTC. The encoded protein is CASSRNSGEYNEQFF.

This clonotype turned up a few times. The V and J genes are TRBV29-1 and TRBJ2-3; D unclear. CDR3 length equals 12 residues. Deletions cut 6 bases from V and 9 bases from J, with 16 bases between. Germline loops: CDR1 SQVTM, CDR2 ANQGSEA. In DNA, the CDR3 is TGCAGCGTCGACCGCGCAGGAGTAACGCAGTATTTT. Protein product: CSVDRAGVTQYF.

V usage is TRBV7-2 and J usage is TRBJ1-2; D is possibly TRBD1 (5 bases). The germline V and J ends were trimmed by 6 bases and 8 bases, with 25 bases remaining between them. The germline CDR1 and CDR2 sequences are SGHTA and FQGNSA. The CDR3 sequence is 16 residues long. CDR3 sequence (DNA): TGTGCCAGCAGATCTCGACGTGGGGGGATAACGCGCGGCTACACCTTC. It translates to CASRSRRGGITRGYTF.

The CDR3 region is CASMPGALSTDTQYF. The CDR3 region has the DNA TGCGCCAGCATGCCGGGAGCGTTAAGCACAGATACGCAGTATTTT. The chain has TRBV5-1 and TRBJ2-3, with D maybe TRBD2 (6 bases). The V end lost 6 bases, the J end lost 0 bases, and 14 bases lay between the germline ends. The CDR3 covers 15 residues. Germline V gene data show CDR1 as SGHRS and CDR2 as YFSETQ.

The J gene is TRBJ1-5, the V gene TRBV7-9; D remains unclear. Trimming pared 9 bases from V and 1 base from J, leaving 7 bases between. Germline V gene sequence: CDR1 SEHNR, CDR2 FQNEAQ (reference sequence). The CDR3 has 12 residues. The CDR3 DNA follows: TGTGCCAGACAAGGGAGCAATCAGCCCCAGCATTTT. Translated: CARQGSNQPQHF.

The chain is built from TRBV5-5 and TRBJ1-2; D is perhaps TRBD1 (6 bases). Trimming left V 3 bases short and J 4 bases short, with 25 bases between. The CDR3 spans 18 residues. Germline values: CDR1 SGHKS, CDR2 YYEKEE (reference sequence). The CDR3 DNA reads as TGTGCCAGCAGCTCCCAGGCCTACCCCGTTAGGACAGTCTATGGCTACACCTTC. Translated, it gives CASSSQAYPVRTVYGYTF. The full variable domain, its missing parts supplied by reference TRBV5-5 and TRBJ1-2, is DAGVTQSPTHLIKTRGQQVTLRCSPISGHKSVSWYQQVLGQGPQFIFQYYEKEERGRGNFPDRFSARQFPNYSSELNVNALLLGDSALYLCASSSQAYPVRTVYGYTFGSGTRLTVV.

V usage is TRBV2 and J usage is TRBJ1-2; the D gene is possibly TRBD1 (5 bases). This CDR3 has 17 amino acids. Looked up from germline, CDR1 is SNHLY and CDR2 is FYNNEI. The V end lost 1 base, the J end lost 4 bases, and 19 bases lay between the germline ends. The CDR3 reads CASSEGDGALSAYGYTF. The DNA of the CDR3 is TGTGCCAGCAGTGAAGGGGATGGGGCGCTGTCAGCCTATGGCTACACCTTC.

For this clonotype: Germline and junction disagree at one end, which may indicate a read error. The chain links TRBV14 to TRBJ1-5; maybe TRBD1 (6 bases). The CDR3 spans 14 residues. From germline, CDR1 is SGHDN and CDR2 FVKESK. The CDR3 here is CAGSFQGIDQPQHF. For the CDR3, the DNA is TGTGCCGGCAGCTTTCAGGGGATAGATCAGCCCCAGCATTTT.

For this clonotype: This may stem from a read error, because a much larger clone lies one nucleotide away. CDR3 nucleotides: TGTGCCAACAGCCGAGATGGAGCCTACGAGCAGTACTTC. This translates into CANSRDGAYEQYF. The V call is TRBV7-2, the J call TRBJ2-7; D gene uncertain. Germline V gene lookup returns CDR1 SGHTA and CDR2 FQGNSA. CDR3 length: 13 residues.

The chain links TRBV20-1 to TRBJ1-5; a weak D match, TRBD1 (5 bases). Germline-derived CDR1 and CDR2 are DFQATT and SNEGSKA (reference sequence). V was pared by 6 bases and J by 3 bases, with 15 bases between. The CDR3 runs 14 residues. CDR3 region: CSAADGGDNQPQHF. As DNA, the CDR3 is TGCAGTGCCGCCGACGGGGGGGACAATCAGCCCCAGCATTTT.

This clonotype was observed at least ten times. This sequence joins TRBV5-1 and TRBJ2-1; 15 bases match TRBD2. Per the germline V gene, CDR1 is SGHRS and CDR2 is YFSETQ. The CDR3 covers 16 residues. V lost 4 bases and J lost 7; bases outside the gene matches: 6. In DNA form, the CDR3 reads TGCGCCAGCAGCCGGACTAGCGGGGGGGCCAGGAATGAGCAGTTCTTC. It specifies CASSRTSGGARNEQFF.

This clonotype was seen a single time. The chain is built from TRBV10-3 and TRBJ2-5, with D perhaps TRBD1 or TRBD2 (5 bases each). CDR1 ENHRY and CDR2 SYGVKD come from the germline V gene. Trimming removed 10 bases from V and 1 base from J, with 7 bases in between. The CDR3 runs 11 residues. The CDR3 region has the DNA TGTGCCACCGGGACCCAAGAGACCCAGTACTTC. Its translation: CATGTQETQYF.

V and J are TRBV10-3 and TRBJ2-7, with TRBD2 matching over 14 bases. Germline trimming cut 7 bases from V and 3 bases from J; bases unmatched to any gene: 2. The CDR3 covers 14 residues. CDR1 and CDR2 from the germline V gene are ENHRY and SYGVKD. The CDR3 DNA is TGTGCCATCATGGGGACTAGCGGGGGCTACGAGCAGTACTTC. Protein sequence: CAIMGTSGGYEQYF.

This clonotype was seen a handful of times. The chain uses TRBV29-1 and TRBJ2-6; perhaps TRBD2 as D (6 bases). This CDR3 is built from 14 residues. From germline, CDR1 is SQVTM and CDR2 ANQGSEA. Trimming took off 4 bases at V and 1 base at J, with 8 bases between the two ends. The CDR3 sequence is CSVVAGSGANVLTF. DNA of the CDR3: TGCAGCGTTGTCGCGGGGTCTGGGGCCAACGTCCTGACTTTC.

This clonotype was recorded at least ten times. The chain employs TRBV4-2 and TRBJ2-4; D perhaps matches TRBD1 (6 bases). Trimming took 1 base from V and 2 from J, leaving 15 bases between them. This CDR3 contains 17 residues. Germline-derived CDR1 and CDR2 are LGHNA and YNFKEQ. The CDR3 loop reads CASSQAQGVTSKNIQYF. The CDR3 nucleotides are TGTGCCAGCAGCCAAGCACAGGGCGTTACCTCCAAAAACATTCAGTACTTC.

This clonotype was recorded once. This sequence joins TRBV27 and TRBJ1-4; tentatively, D is TRBD1 (5 bases). V was trimmed by 4 bases and J by 7 bases, leaving 13 bases between them. The CDR3 runs 14 residues. Looked up from germline, CDR1 is MNHEY and CDR2 is SMNVEV (reference sequence). The CDR3 here is CASSYGRGGEKLFF. As DNA, the CDR3 is TGTGCCAGCAGTTATGGGAGGGGCGGTGAAAAACTGTTTTTT. Supplemented by reference TRBV27 and TRBJ1-4, the full variable domain reads EAQVTQNPRYLITVTGKKLTVTCSQNMNHEYMSWYRQDPGLGLRQIYYSMNVEVTDKGDVPEGYKVSRKEKRNFPLILESPSPNQTSLYFCASSYGRGGEKLFFGSGTQLSVL.

The chain uses TRBV7-2 and TRBJ2-7; 8 nucleotides align to TRBD2. Germline CDR1 and CDR2: SGHTA and FQGNSA. V lost 0 bases to trimming and J lost 1 base; unmatched junction nucleotides: 5. The CDR3 is 16 amino acids. Written as DNA, the CDR3 is TGTGCCAGCAGCTTAGCAGCGGGAGATGCTTCCTACGAGCAGTACTTC. Protein product: CASSLAAGDASYEQYF. Combining the CDR3 with reference TRBV7-2 and TRBJ2-7 gives the whole variable domain GAGVSQSPSNKVTEKGKDVELRCDPISGHTALYWYRQSLGQGLEFLIYFQGNSAPDKSGLPSDRFSAERTGGSVSTLTIQRTQQEDSAVYLCASSLAAGDASYEQYFGPGTRLTVT.

The chain recombines TRBV20-1 with TRBJ2-7; 14 bases match TRBD2. The assigned J gene may be wrong: the sequence end matches TRBJ2-5 better. The germline gives CDR1 DFQATT, CDR2 SNEGSKA (reference sequence). The CDR3 consists of 14 residues. CDR3: CSAQTSGGGKTQYF. The CDR3 bases are TGCAGTGCGCAGACTAGCGGGGGGGGGAAGACCCAGTACTTC.

CDR3 loop: CASSTPYRAETQYF. The DNA of the CDR3 is TGTGCCAGCAGCACGCCTTACAGGGCTGAGACCCAGTACTTC. The V and J genes are TRBV7-2 and TRBJ2-5, with D perhaps matching TRBD1 (6 bases). Germline loops: CDR1 SGHTA, CDR2 FQGNSA. This CDR3 region has 14 residues. The V end was cut by 5 bases, the J end by 5 bases, with 15 bases between.

V and J are TRBV6-6 and TRBJ1-2; D is ambiguous. V dropped 2 bases and J dropped 4 bases, with 20 bases sitting between them. Per the germline V gene, CDR1 is MNHNY and CDR2 is SVGAGI (reference sequence). The CDR3 loop spans 17 amino acids. The CDR3, as DNA: TGTGCCAGCAGTTACCCCATCCCCGGGGAGATAATCTATGGCTACACCTTC. This encodes CASSYPIPGEIIYGYTF.

This clonotype was observed a few times. This sequence joins TRBV28 and TRBJ2-7, with D uncertain. Trimming took off 6 bases at V and 2 bases at J, with 5 bases between the two ends. CDR3 length equals 11 residues. Germline lookup yields CDR1 MDHEN and CDR2 SYDVKM. As DNA, the CDR3 is TGTGCCAGCAGGGAAGCCTACGAGCAGTACTTC. This codes for CASREAYEQYF.

Comment on this clonotype: At one of its ends the junction is not consistent with the germline gene, which may arise from a read error. V and J are TRBV4-2 and TRBJ2-5; D remains unclear. Germline V gene sequence: CDR1 LGHNA, CDR2 YNFKEQ. There are 11 residues in the CDR3. The CDR3 spells CASNQDETQYF. CDR3 sequence (DNA): TGTGCCAGCAACCAAGATGAGACCCAGTACTTC.